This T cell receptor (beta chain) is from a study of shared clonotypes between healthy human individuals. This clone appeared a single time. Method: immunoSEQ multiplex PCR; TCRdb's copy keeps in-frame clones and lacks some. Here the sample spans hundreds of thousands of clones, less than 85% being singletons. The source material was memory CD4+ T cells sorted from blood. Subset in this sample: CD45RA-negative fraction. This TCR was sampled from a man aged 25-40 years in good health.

The chain's CDR3 is CASETGLLGSIPLHF. The CDR3 region has the DNA TGTGCCAGCGAAACAGGGCTCCTAGGGTCGATACCCCTCCACTTT. The rearrangement uses TRBV6-1 and TRBJ1-6; D is possibly TRBD1 (6 bases). Germline V gene data show CDR1 as MNHNS and CDR2 as SASEGT. V was cut by 8 bases and J by 12 bases, with 23 bases left in between. The CDR3 contains 15 residues.